The 5 T cell receptor beta chains below were found in one sample sequenced in a study of PD-L1 blockade in urothelial cancer. Only in-frame clones appear in the TCRdb table, and some are missing; sequencing was by immunoSEQ multiplex PCR. The profile shows approximately 58,000 clones, over 70% of them singletons. The sequencing used PBMCs, collected around atezolizumab (anti-PD-L1) treatment. These receptors all come from a man in his 70s with urothelial cancer.

In nucleotides, the CDR3 is TGTGCCAGCAGCTTGGGAGGTAGCGGGAGGGATAAGCAGTTCTTC. Translating it yields CASSLGGSGRDKQFF. This sequence joins TRBV5-4 and TRBJ2-1; 11 positions agree with TRBD2. Losses at the gene ends were 0 bases for V and 11 bases for J; bases not matched to a gene: 7. Per germline, CDR1 SGHNT and CDR2 YYREEE (reference sequence). This CDR3 comprises 15 residues.

The chain is built from TRBV29-1 and TRBJ1-4; 8 bases match TRBD1. Germline V gene sequence: CDR1 SQVTM, CDR2 ANQGSEA. This CDR3 comprises 15 residues. V shed 6 bases and J 0 bases; nucleotides not matched to a gene: 6. The CDR3 coding sequence is TGCAGCGTCGAACAGGGGGGTACAACTAATGAAAAACTGTTTTTT. Its translation: CSVEQGGTTNEKLFF.

V gene TRBV5-6 combines with J gene TRBJ2-5; possible D gene TRBD2, 5 bases. This CDR3 has 13 amino acids. Germline CDR1 is SGHDT and CDR2 is YYEEEE. V lost 3 bases, J lost 5 bases, and 11 bases lay in between. The CDR3: CASSSGPGETQYF. The DNA of the CDR3 is TGTGCCAGCAGCTCTGGCCCGGGGGAGACCCAGTACTTC. Combining the CDR3 with reference TRBV5-6 and TRBJ2-5 gives the whole variable domain DAGVTQSPTHLIKTRGQQVTLRCSPKSGHDTVSWYQQALGQGPQFIFQYYEEEERQRGNFPDRFSGHQFPNYSSELNVNALLLGDSALYLCASSSGPGETQYFGPGTRLLVL.

The genes are TRBV5-1 and TRBJ2-5; tentative D call: TRBD2 (6 bases). This CDR3 spans 14 amino acids. Germline V CDR1 and CDR2: SGHRS, YFSETQ. Trimming removed 4 bases from V and 4 bases from J, with 14 bases in between. In DNA, the CDR3 is TGCGCCAGCAGCCCGGGACTTAGGGGAGAGACCCAGTACTTC. It encodes CASSPGLRGETQYF.

In its sample, this clone was seen a few times. The chain recombines TRBV9 with TRBJ1-1, with 9 bases lining up with TRBD1. V lost 1 base, J lost 4 bases, and 2 bases stayed unmatched. Germline values: CDR1 SGDLS, CDR2 YYNGEE. This CDR3 spans 14 amino acids. CDR3 nucleotide sequence: TGTGCCAGCAGCGTAACAGGGGGCTTCACTGAAGCTTTCTTT. Encoded protein: CASSVTGGFTEAFF.